Following are 10 T cell receptor beta chains from one sample sequenced in a study of cytotoxic CD8 clonotypes in ibrutinib-treated CLL. Some clones are missing from TCRdb's copy, which holds only in-frame ones; the method was immunoSEQ multiplex PCR. The sample has approximately 12,000 clones, roughly 60% seen once; the top ten hold 25%. Material: PBMCs, obtained before ibrutinib treatment. These receptors originate from a human donor with chronic lymphocytic leukemia.

This clone occurred once. The chain recombines TRBV5-1 with TRBJ2-5; D might be TRBD1 or TRBD2, each matching 7 bases. Germline V gene lookup returns CDR1 SGHRS and CDR2 YFSETQ. The CDR3 runs 16 residues. The ends were cut back, 4 bases at V and 5 bases at J, with 21 bases in the middle. The CDR3 DNA reads TGCGCCAGCAGCCTTGGGACAGCGGGGTGGAGCGAGACCCAGTACTTC. This translates into CASSLGTAGWSETQYF.

The chain couples TRBV28 to TRBJ1-4; D remains unclear. Germline CDR1 is MDHEN and CDR2 is SYDVKM. The CDR3 totals 14 residues. Trimming removed 3 bases at V and 6 bases at J, with 11 bases between. The CDR3 nucleotides are TGTGCCAGCAGTTTTACAAATCGGTATGAAAAACTGTTTTTT. Protein sequence: CASSFTNRYEKLFF. Using reference TRBV28 and TRBJ1-4 for the parts outside the CDR3, the full variable domain is DVKVTQSSRYLVKRTGEKVFLECVQDMDHENMFWYRQDPGLGLRLIYFSYDVKMKEKGDIPEGYSVSREKKERFSLILESASTNQTSMYLCASSFTNRYEKLFFGSGTQLSVL.

The chain couples TRBV19 to TRBJ2-7; D gene uncertain. The length of the CDR3 is 13 residues. Germline V lookup: CDR1 LNHDA, CDR2 SQIVND (reference sequence). V lost 4 bases and J lost 3, with 10 bases in between. This CDR3 reads CASSTEVDYEQYF. CDR3 DNA sequence: TGTGCCAGTAGTACGGAAGTAGACTACGAGCAGTACTTC.

V gene TRBV7-3 combines with J gene TRBJ1-5; D remains unclear. The CDR3 covers 13 residues. Germline V gene data show CDR1 as SGHTA and CDR2 as FQGTGA. V was cut by 2 bases and J by 6 bases, with 8 bases left in between. The chain's CDR3 is CASSLGSGQPQHF. As DNA, the CDR3 is TGTGCCAGCAGCTTAGGGTCCGGTCAGCCCCAGCATTTT. The full variable domain, its missing parts supplied by reference TRBV7-3 and TRBJ1-5, is GAGVSQTPSNKVTEKGKYVELRCDPISGHTALYWYRQSLGQGPEFLIYFQGTGAADDSGLPNDRFFAVRPEGSVSTLKIQRTERGDSAVYLCASSLGSGQPQHFGDGTRLSIL.

The rearrangement uses TRBV6-5 and TRBJ2-7, with 7 bases fitting TRBD2. The germline V gene encodes CDR1 MNHEY and CDR2 SVGAGI. The V gene end was trimmed by 6 bases and the J gene end by 7 bases; junction bases not matched to a gene: 3. This CDR3 has 11 residues. The CDR3 region has the DNA TGTGCCAGCAGAACGGGGGGTGAGCAGTACTTC. Amino acids: CASRTGGEQYF.

CDR3 protein: CASSRQGGGYGYTF. CDR3 in DNA: TGTGCCAGCAGCCGACAGGGCGGAGGCTATGGCTACACCTTC. The chain joins TRBV5-6 to TRBJ1-2, with 7 bases aligning to TRBD1. Unmatched junction bases numbered 7, after V lost 4 bases and J lost 4 bases. Germline CDR1 is SGHDT and CDR2 is YYEEEE. The CDR3 contains 14 residues.

The V and J genes are TRBV7-9 and TRBJ1-1; D perhaps matches TRBD1 (6 bases). CDR3 length equals 15 residues. Trimming took off 8 bases at V and 3 bases at J, with 19 bases between the two ends. Germline V gene data show CDR1 as SEHNR and CDR2 as FQNEAQ (reference sequence). The CDR3 bases are TGTGCCAGCGAACACCGGGACACCAGTTACACTGAAGCTTTCTTT. Translated: CASEHRDTSYTEAFF.

The chain links TRBV9 to TRBJ2-5; TRBD2 matches at 10 bases. Germline V CDR1 and CDR2: SGDLS, YYNGEE. There are 18 residues in the CDR3. V dropped 4 bases and J dropped 4; count of bases not matched to a gene: 16. CDR3 protein: CASSREYRAGGRRETQYF. The CDR3 DNA follows: TGTGCCAGCAGCAGGGAATATAGAGCGGGGGGGCGTCGAGAGACCCAGTACTTC.

In this sample, this clone turned up a few times. The rearrangement joins TRBV5-4 to TRBJ1-5, with unresolved D. The CDR3 has 15 residues. CDR1 and CDR2 (germline): SGHNT, YYREEE (reference sequence). The V end lost 4 bases, the J end lost 0 bases, and 11 bases lay between the germline ends. This CDR3 reads CASSPDPYSNQPQHF. The CDR3 bases are TGTGCCAGCAGCCCGGACCCATATAGCAATCAGCCCCAGCATTTT.

This clone was recorded a few times. The rearrangement links TRBV5-1 to TRBJ2-1, with 10 positions matching TRBD2. Germline V lookup: CDR1 SGHRS, CDR2 YFSETQ. This CDR3 has 13 amino acids. The V and J ends lost 5 bases and 7 bases, in that order; junction bases with no gene match: 3. The CDR3 loop is CASRPSGGNEQFF. For the CDR3, the DNA is TGCGCCAGCAGACCTAGCGGGGGTAATGAGCAGTTCTTC.